This T cell receptor (beta chain) was retrieved from a study of cytomegalovirus exposure and HLA in healthy donors. Participants comprised healthy donors of bone marrow. Trimming cost V 6 bases and J 0 bases, with 12 bases left between them. Germline loops: CDR1 MGHRA, CDR2 YSYEKL. The CDR3 consists of 15 residues. The PCR was carried out with 60 Vbeta primers and 13 Jbeta primers. Per the study methods: A later analysis tallied 87 million or so unique TCR beta chains, about 11 million of them shared. The protocol was immunoSEQ multiplex PCR, while the TCRdb copy is restricted to in-frame clones and leaves out a portion. The DNA gave D and trimming, while V, J and clone size come from that table. The sample consists of approximately 80,000 clones, 60% to 75% of them appearing once.

The source material was PBMCs. This TCR was sampled from a middle-aged woman in good health and CMV-seropositive. V and J are TRBV4-1 and TRBJ1-5, with unresolved D. CDR3 in DNA: TGCGCCAGCAGACCCGACACGACTAGCAATCAGCCCCAGCATTTT. Its protein is CASRPDTTSNQPQHF.